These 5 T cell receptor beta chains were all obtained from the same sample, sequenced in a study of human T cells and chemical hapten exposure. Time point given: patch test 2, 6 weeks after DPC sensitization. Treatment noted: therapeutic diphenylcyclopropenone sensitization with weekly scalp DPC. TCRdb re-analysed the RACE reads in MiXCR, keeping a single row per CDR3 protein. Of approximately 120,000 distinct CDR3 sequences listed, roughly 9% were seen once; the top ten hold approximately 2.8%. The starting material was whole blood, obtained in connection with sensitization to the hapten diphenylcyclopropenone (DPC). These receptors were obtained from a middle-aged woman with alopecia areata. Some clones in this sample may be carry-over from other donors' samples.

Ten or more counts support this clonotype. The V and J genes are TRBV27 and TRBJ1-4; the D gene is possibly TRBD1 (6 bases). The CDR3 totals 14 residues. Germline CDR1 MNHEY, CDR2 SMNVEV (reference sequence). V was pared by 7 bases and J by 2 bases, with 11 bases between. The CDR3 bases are TGTGCCAGCAACAAACAGGGCACTAATGAAAAACTGTTTTTT. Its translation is CASNKQGTNEKLFF.

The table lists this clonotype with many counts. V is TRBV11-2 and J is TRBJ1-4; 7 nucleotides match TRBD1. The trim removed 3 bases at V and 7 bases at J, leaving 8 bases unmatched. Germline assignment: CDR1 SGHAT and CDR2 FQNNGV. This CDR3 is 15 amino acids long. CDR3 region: CASSFFRDSGEKLFF. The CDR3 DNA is TGTGCCAGCAGCTTTTTCCGGGACAGTGGTGAAAAACTGTTTTTT.

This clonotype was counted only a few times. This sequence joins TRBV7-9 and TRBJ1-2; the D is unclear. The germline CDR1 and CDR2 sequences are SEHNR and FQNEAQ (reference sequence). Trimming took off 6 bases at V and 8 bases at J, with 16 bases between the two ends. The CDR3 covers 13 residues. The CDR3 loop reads CASSPLPSYGYTF. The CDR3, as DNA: TGTGCCAGCAGTCCCCTCCCTAGCTACGGCTACACCTTC. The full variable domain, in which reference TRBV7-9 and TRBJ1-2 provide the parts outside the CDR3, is DTGVSQNPRHKITKRGQNVTFRCDPISEHNRLYWYRQTLGQGPEFLTYFQNEAQLEKSRLLSDRFSAERPKGSFSTLEIQRTEQGDSAMYLCASSPLPSYGYTFGSGTRLTVV.

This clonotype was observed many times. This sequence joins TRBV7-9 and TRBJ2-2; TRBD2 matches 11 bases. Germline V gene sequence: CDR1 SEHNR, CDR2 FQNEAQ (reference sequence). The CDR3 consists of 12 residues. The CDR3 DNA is TGTGCGGGACTAGCGGACACCGGGGAGCTGTTTTTT. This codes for CAGLADTGELFF.

The DNA of the CDR3 is TGTGCCAGCAGGGCGACAGGGAATGAAAAACTGTTTTTT. Its protein product is CASRATGNEKLFF. V is TRBV6-1 and J is TRBJ1-4; 7 bases line up with TRBD1. The V gene's germline CDR1 is MNHNS and CDR2 SASEGT. With 6 bases clipped from V and 5 bases from J, the junction kept 3 bases outside the gene matches. The CDR3 consists of 13 residues.